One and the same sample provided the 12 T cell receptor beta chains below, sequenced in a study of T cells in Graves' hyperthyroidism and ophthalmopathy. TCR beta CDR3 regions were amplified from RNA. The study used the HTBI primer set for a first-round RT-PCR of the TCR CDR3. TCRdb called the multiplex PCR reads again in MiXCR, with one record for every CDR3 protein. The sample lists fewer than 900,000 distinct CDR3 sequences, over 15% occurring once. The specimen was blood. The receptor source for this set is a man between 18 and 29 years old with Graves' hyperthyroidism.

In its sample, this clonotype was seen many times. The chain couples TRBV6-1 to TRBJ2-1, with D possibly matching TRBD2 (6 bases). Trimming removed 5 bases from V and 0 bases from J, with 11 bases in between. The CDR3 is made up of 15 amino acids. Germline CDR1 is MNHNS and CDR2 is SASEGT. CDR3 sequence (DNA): TGTGCCAGCAGTTACGACGGGAGCTCCTACAATGAGCAGTTCTTC. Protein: CASSYDGSSYNEQFF.

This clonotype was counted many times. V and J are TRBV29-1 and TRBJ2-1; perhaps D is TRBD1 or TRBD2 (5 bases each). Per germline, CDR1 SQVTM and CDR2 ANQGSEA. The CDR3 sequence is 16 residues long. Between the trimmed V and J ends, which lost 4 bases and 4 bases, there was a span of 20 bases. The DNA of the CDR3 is TGCAGCGTTGGTGACCGGGGCCCGAAAAAATACAATGAGCAGTTCTTC. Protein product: CSVGDRGPKKYNEQFF.

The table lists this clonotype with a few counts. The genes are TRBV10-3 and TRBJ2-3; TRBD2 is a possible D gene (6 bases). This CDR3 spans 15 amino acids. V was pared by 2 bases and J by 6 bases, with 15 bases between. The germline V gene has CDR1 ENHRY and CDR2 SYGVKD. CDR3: CAISENSGDGDTQYF. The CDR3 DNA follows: TGTGCCATCAGTGAGAATAGCGGAGATGGGGATACGCAGTATTTT.

CDR3 protein: CASSQGGGRFNQPQHF. The DNA of the CDR3 is TGCGCCAGCAGCCAAGGGGGGGGACGGTTCAATCAGCCCCAGCATTTT. The chain combines TRBV4-1 with TRBJ1-5; D might be TRBD1 (5 bases). The CDR3 contains 16 residues. Germline CDR1 reads MGHRA; CDR2 reads YSYEKL. V shed 1 base and J shed 3 bases, with 13 bases lying between them.

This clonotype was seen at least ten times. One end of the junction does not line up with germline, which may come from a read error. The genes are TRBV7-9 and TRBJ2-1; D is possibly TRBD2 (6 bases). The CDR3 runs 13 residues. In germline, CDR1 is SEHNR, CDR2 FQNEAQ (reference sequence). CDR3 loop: CASSLVGGDEQFF. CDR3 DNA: TGTGCCAGCAGTTTAGTCGGAGGGGATGAGCAGTTCTTC.

CDR3 nucleotide sequence: TGTGCCAGCCAACTAGCGGCAACCTCCTACAATGAGCAGTTCTTC. It encodes CASQLAATSYNEQFF. The rearrangement joins TRBV7-9 to TRBJ2-1; 8 positions agree with TRBD2. Per germline, CDR1 SEHNR and CDR2 FQNEAQ (reference sequence). The CDR3 contains 15 residues. Trimming at V came to 8 bases and at J to 0 bases, leaving 6 bases not matched to a gene.

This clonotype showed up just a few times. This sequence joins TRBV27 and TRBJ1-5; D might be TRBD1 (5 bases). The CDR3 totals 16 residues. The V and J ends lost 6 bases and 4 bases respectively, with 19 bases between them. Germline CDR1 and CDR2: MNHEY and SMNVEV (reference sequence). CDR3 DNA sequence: TGTGCCAGCAGCTTGGAAGGCCTTGGGGGAAATCAGCCCCAGCATTTT. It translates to CASSLEGLGGNQPQHF.

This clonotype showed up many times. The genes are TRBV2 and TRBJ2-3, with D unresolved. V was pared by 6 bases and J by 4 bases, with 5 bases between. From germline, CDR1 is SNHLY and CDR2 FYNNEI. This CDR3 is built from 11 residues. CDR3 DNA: TGTGCCAGCAGATCTTCAGATACGCAGTATTTT. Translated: CASRSSDTQYF.

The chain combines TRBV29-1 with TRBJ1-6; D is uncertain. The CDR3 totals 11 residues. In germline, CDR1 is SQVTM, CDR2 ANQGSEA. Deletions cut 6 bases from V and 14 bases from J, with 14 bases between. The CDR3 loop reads CSVLSRWTLHF. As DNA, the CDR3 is TGCAGCGTCCTCAGTCGCTGGACCCTCCACTTT. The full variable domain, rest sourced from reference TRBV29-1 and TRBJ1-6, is SAVISQKPSRDICQRGTSLTIQCQVDSQVTMMFWYRQQPGQSLTLIATANQGSEATYESGFVIDKFPISRPNLTFSTLTVSNMSPEDSSIYLCSVLSRWTLHFGNGTRLTVT.

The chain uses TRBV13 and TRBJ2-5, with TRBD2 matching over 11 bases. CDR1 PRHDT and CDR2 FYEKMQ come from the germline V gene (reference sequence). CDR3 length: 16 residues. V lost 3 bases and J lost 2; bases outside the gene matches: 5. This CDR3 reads CASSFSGRVGQETQYF. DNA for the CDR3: TGTGCCAGCAGCTTTAGCGGGAGGGTCGGTCAAGAGACCCAGTACTTC.

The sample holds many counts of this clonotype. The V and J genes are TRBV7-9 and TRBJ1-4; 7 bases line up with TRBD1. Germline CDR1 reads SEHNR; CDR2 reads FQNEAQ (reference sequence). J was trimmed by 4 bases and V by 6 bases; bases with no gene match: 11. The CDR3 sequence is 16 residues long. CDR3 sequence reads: CASSLTYRGGNEKLFF. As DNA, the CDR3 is TGTGCCAGCAGTCTTACATACAGGGGTGGTAATGAAAAACTGTTTTTT.

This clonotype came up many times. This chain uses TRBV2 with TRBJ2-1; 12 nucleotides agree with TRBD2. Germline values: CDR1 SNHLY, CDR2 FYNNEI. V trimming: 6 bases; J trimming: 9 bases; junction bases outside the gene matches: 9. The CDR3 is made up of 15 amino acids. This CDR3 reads CASRDSSGRASEQFF. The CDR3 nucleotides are TGTGCCAGCAGGGACTCTAGCGGGAGGGCCTCTGAGCAGTTCTTC.